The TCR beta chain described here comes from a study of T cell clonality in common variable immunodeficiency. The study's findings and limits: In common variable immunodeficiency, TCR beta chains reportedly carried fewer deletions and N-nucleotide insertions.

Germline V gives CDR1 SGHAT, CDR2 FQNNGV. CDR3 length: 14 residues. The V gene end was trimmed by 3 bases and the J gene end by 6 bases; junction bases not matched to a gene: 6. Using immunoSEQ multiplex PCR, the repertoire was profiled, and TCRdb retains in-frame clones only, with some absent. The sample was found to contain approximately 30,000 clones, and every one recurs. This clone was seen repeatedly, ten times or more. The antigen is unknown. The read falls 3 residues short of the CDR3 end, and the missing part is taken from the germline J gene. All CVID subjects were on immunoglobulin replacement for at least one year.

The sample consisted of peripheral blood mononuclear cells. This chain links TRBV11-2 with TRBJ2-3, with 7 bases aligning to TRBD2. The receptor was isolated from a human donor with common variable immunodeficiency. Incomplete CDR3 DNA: TGTGCCAGCAGCTTGGGCGGGAGTGTTGATACG. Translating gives CASSLGGSVDT. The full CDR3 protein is CASSLGGSVDTQYF. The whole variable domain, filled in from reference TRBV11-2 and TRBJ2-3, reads EAGVAQSPRYKIIEKRQSVAFWCNPISGHATLYWYQQILGQGPKLLIQFQNNGVVDDSQLPKDRFSAERLKGVDSTLKIQPAKLEDSAVYLCASSLGGSVDTQYFGPGTRLTVL.